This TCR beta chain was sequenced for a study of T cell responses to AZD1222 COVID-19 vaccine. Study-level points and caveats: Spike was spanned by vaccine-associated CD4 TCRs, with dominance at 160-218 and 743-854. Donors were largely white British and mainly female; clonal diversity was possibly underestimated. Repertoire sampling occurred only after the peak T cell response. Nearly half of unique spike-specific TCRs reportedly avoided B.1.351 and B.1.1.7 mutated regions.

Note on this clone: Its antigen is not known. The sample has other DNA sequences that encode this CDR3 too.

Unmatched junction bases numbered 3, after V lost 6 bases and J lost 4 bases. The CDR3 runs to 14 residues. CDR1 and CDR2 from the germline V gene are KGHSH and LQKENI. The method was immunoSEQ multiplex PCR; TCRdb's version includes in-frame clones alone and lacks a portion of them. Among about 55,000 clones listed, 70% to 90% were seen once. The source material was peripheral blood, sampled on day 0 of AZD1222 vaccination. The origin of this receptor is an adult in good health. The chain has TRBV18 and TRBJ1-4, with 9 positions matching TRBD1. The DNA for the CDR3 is TGTGCCAGCTCTCCGGACAGGGGTAATGAAAAACTGTTTTTT. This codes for CASSPDRGNEKLFF.